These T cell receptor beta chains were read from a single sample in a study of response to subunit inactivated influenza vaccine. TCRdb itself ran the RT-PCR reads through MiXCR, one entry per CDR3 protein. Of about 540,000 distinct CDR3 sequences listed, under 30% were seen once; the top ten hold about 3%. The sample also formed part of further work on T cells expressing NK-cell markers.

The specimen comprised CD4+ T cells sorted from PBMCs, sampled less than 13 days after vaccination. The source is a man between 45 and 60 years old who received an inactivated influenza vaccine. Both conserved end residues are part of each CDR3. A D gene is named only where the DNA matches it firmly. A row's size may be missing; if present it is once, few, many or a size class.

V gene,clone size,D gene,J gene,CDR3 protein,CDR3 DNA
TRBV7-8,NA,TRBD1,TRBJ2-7,CASSFRTGARLEQYF,TGTGCCAGCAGCTTTCGGACAGGGGCTAGACTGGAGCAGTACTTC
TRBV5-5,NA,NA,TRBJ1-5,CASSSQGVSNQPQHF,TGTGCCAGCAGCTCACAGGGAGTTAGCAATCAGCCCCAGCATTTT
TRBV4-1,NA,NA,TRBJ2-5,CASRHGGRGETQYF,TGCGCCAGCCGCCATGGAGGACGTGGGGAGACCCAGTACTTC
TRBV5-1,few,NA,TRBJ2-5,CASSLGSTQETQYF,TGCGCCAGCAGCTTGGGTTCAACACAAGAGACCCAGTACTTC
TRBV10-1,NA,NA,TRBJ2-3,CASSGGIRTDTQYF,TGCGCCAGCAGTGGCGGGATTCGCACAGATACGCAGTATTTT
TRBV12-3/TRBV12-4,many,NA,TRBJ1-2,CASSLTSTVANYGYTF,TGTGCCAGCAGTTTAACGTCGACAGTTGCTAACTATGGCTACACCTTC
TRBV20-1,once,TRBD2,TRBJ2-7,CSAGSGNSYEQYF,TGCAGTGCTGGTAGCGGGAACTCCTACGAGCAGTACTTC
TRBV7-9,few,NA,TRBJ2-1,CASSLILGERQFF,TGTGCCAGCAGCTTAATTCTGGGGGAACGGCAGTTCTTC
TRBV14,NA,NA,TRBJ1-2,CASSQDLVSGYTF,TGTGCCAGCAGCCAAGATTTGGTTTCTGGCTACACCTTC
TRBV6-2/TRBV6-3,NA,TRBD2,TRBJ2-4,CASSTRTSGEPKNIQYF,TGTGCCAGCAGTACACGGACTAGCGGGGAGCCCAAAAACATTCAGTACTTC